This T cell receptor beta chain appears in the sequencing data of a study of T-cell memory formation after mild COVID-19. Study background: Largely donor-specific sequence clusters came from a couple of donors. Study observations and caveats: Memory cells collected pre-infection included some clones that later responded, suggesting cross-reactive memory joined. While clones contracting from day 15 to 85 were balanced between CD4 and CD8, later expanders leaned CD4+.

In regard to this clonotype: The antigen is not known.

Germline V gene data show CDR1 as MNHEY and CDR2 as SVGAGI. This CDR3 spans 13 amino acids. The V and J ends lost 7 bases and 4 bases respectively, with 13 bases between them. TCR alpha and TCR beta cDNA libraries with sample barcodes and UMIs came from 5'RACE using constant-segment primers. One entry per CDR3 protein results from TCRdb running MiXCR on the 5' RACE reads. This sample has about 350,000 distinct CDR3 sequences; roughly 13% occur once, and the top ten carry 22%. This receptor was obtained from a young man who had mild COVID-19 (a few samples of this study predate the infection). Cell type and time point are not known. This chain links TRBV6-5 with TRBJ2-5; D not resolved. Source material: PBMCs or a T cell subset sorted from them (not recorded which). CDR3 protein: CASNLGWGETQYF. DNA of the CDR3: TGTGCCAGCAATTTGGGTTGGGGAGAGACCCAGTACTTC.